Detailed here is one TCR beta chain. The antigen this receptor binds is unknown. Qualities for individual bases were not recorded, and no much larger clone is one base off. Following the manufacturer's recommendations, the immunoSEQ kit was used to generate TCR beta libraries from genomic DNA. To prepare the libraries, a first multiplex PCR with proprietary primers was run, followed by a second PCR that added unique barcodes, and a bead cleanup was done after each round. A kit-provided positive control reaction and a negative control reaction were included in every sample batch. The final libraries were assessed on an Agilent 4200 TapeStation D1000 ScreenTape, pooled by volume, and quantified by qPCR. Sequencing ran on an Illumina NextSeq500 with a MidOutput 150-cycle cartridge, using 156 Read1 and 15 Index1 cycles with kit custom primers. The pooled library was loaded at 0.8 to 1 pM, with a roughly 20% PhiX control spiked in. As for how the authors treated the data: The vendor-processed data were analyzed in R, and a clonotype was defined as all T cells that share the same CDR3 nucleotide sequence. For clone abundance analyses, frequencies were normalized to the 10,000 most abundant clones in each sample. Public T cell clones, averaging fewer than five per sample, were removed before analysis. Tumor-enriched clonotypes and baseline blood-enriched clonotypes were defined as those with an abundance difference of at least 32-fold between compartments. Clonotypes expanded or contracted between blood time points were identified with a beta-binomial differential abundance model. Similarity between tumor and blood repertoires was quantified using the Baroni-Urbani and Buser coefficient, and groups were compared with two-tailed Wilcoxon tests in R. Drawn from immuneACCESS, this table holds only the in-frame rearrangements with V and J called that TCRdb kept. Clones are partly lost; checked studies trace under half to an unresolved V gene and leave the rest unexplained. The V and J calls and clone size are taken from that table; D and trimming were inferred from the DNA. The sample includes roughly 150,000 clones, with approximately 88% observed a single time. The top ten constitute 10% to 15% of the sample.

The label giving this sample's time point can be read as: blood 2 weeks post-SBRT. The meaning of the sample's treatment or condition label: 15 Gy SBRT to primary tumor, nephrectomy 4 weeks later. To track tumor-enriched clonotypes, serial peripheral blood was sampled from radiation-treated patients at baseline and at 2 weeks and 4 weeks after SBRT. All patients had renal cell carcinoma with clear cell pathology. Genomic DNA for TCR sequencing was prepared using the QIAamp DNA Blood Mini Kit (Qiagen). Samples were included in the analyses only if all quality control checks were passed. This entry belongs to a study of radiation and T cells in renal cell carcinoma (dated by TCRdb to 2019 to 2021). Broadly, across the study: The samples were drawn from a clinical trial, where primary renal cell carcinomas were treated with 15 Gy of stereotactic body radiation therapy and then removed by nephrectomy 4 weeks afterward. In total, 50 or so samples underwent TCR beta sequencing: some 25 tumors plus 27 peripheral blood samples. Across all 53 samples, 3.5 million to 4.5 million unique CDR3 nucleotide sequences encoding around 2.8 million unique CDR3 amino acid sequences were identified. Findings and caveats that apply to the study as a whole: Because pretreatment tumor biopsies were not available, the baseline intratumoral presence of clonotypes could not be determined. Dynamics of the blood repertoire were not tracked past 4 weeks after treatment. An increase in top tumor clonotypes in blood was observed from baseline to 2 weeks post-radiation, followed by contraction by 4 weeks, which was taken to suggest transient expansion of tumor-resident clones. Because the trial had a single-armed design, the trial could not examine how radiation dose or scheduling affected the TCR repertoire.

The receptor's source is a woman aged 50 to 60 with renal cell carcinoma. The input for sequencing was blood, taken from a patient whose treatment included radiotherapy and nephrectomy.

The DNA sequence is as follows: TGTGCCAGCAGCTCCGGGCTAAGTACAGATACGCAGTATTTT. This translates into CASSSGLSTDTQYF. Recombination linked TRBV7-3 to TRBJ2-3, with no D gene named confidently. Between the V and J ends, shortened by 4 bases and 3 bases respectively, the junction contains 11 bases. Reading from cysteine to phenylalanine, the CDR3 counts 14 amino acids. Of the read, only the CDR3 DNA is kept; its 42 bases are in frame from base 1. CDR1 and CDR2 are read off the germline V gene as SGHTA and FQGTGA. Supplemented by the reference TRBV7-3 and TRBJ2-3 proteins around the CDR3, the complete variable domain is GAGVSQTPSNKVTEKGKYVELRCDPISGHTALYWYRQSLGQGPEFLIYFQGTGAADDSGLPNDRFFAVRPEGSVSTLKIQRTERGDSAVYLCASSSGLSTDTQYFGPGTRLTVL.